The 17 T cell receptor beta chains below come from one sample, sequenced in a study of shared clonotypes between healthy human individuals. Naive CD8 cells comprised CD45RO-negative, CCR7-positively selected cells, excluding terminally differentiated effector memory CD45RA+ cells. Clones were read by immunoSEQ multiplex PCR, and TCRdb kept only the in-frame ones, dropping some. The repertoire holds around 2.1 million clones, with 90% to 95% as singletons. The sequencing sample was made of naive CD8+ T cells from PBMCs. These TCRs come from a man younger than 30 in good health. Some clones in this sample may be carry-over from other donors' samples.

The chain carries TRBV27 and TRBJ2-5; 9 bases are a match to TRBD1. Germline V gene lookup returns CDR1 MNHEY and CDR2 SMNVEV (reference sequence). With V trimmed by 0 bases and J by 5 bases, 7 bases remained unmatched. The CDR3 covers 16 residues. CDR3 region: CASSLSAGQGRETQYF. CDR3 sequence (DNA): TGTGCCAGCAGTTTATCAGCGGGACAGGGCCGGGAGACCCAGTACTTC.

This chain uses TRBV13 with TRBJ2-5; 9 bases fit TRBD2. V was pared by 4 bases and J by 2 bases, with 11 bases of the junction left unmatched. Per the germline V gene, CDR1 is PRHDT and CDR2 is FYEKMQ (reference sequence). The CDR3 spans 17 residues. In DNA form, the CDR3 reads TGTGCCAGCAGCTCCCTATTAGCGGGAGTGAGGCAAGAGACCCAGTACTTC. It specifies CASSSLLAGVRQETQYF.

The chain combines TRBV5-6 with TRBJ1-5; tentative D call: TRBD1 (5 bases). Germline-derived CDR1 and CDR2 are SGHDT and YYEEEE. The CDR3 sequence is 14 residues long. The V gene lost 1 base and the J gene lost 6 bases, with 11 bases spanning the gap. The CDR3 region has the DNA TGTGCCAGCAGCTTGAATTCAGGGCTTCAGCCCCAGCATTTT. As protein: CASSLNSGLQPQHF.

This sequence joins TRBV7-3 and TRBJ1-1, with D perhaps TRBD1 (6 bases). The CDR3 sequence is 14 residues long. V lost 0 bases and J lost 4, with 9 bases in between. Germline CDR1 reads SGHTA; CDR2 reads FQGTGA. The CDR3 loop reads CASSLTRGGTEAFF. CDR3 bases: TGTGCCAGCAGCTTAACTCGAGGGGGCACTGAAGCTTTCTTT.

This rearrangement joins TRBV27 to TRBJ1-1, with TRBD1 as a possible D gene (5 bases). V was shortened by 1 base and J by 6 bases, with 12 bases between the two germline ends. From germline, CDR1 is MNHEY and CDR2 SMNVEV (reference sequence). CDR3 length: 14 residues. This CDR3 reads CASSLFNTGAEAFF. The CDR3 DNA follows: TGTGCCAGCAGTTTATTCAATACGGGGGCTGAAGCTTTCTTT.

This rearrangement joins TRBV4-1 to TRBJ2-7; D gene uncertain. The length of the CDR3 is 15 residues. CDR1 is MGHRA, CDR2 YSYEKL, per germline. The ends were cut back, 4 bases at V and 4 bases at J, with 17 bases in the middle. The CDR3 DNA is TGCGCCAGCAGCCTAAGGTGGCAGGAGAAGTACGAGCAGTACTTC. Protein product: CASSLRWQEKYEQYF.

The V and J genes are TRBV7-8 and TRBJ2-7; D gene uncertain. The CDR3 extends over 15 amino acids. Trimming removed 4 bases from V and 5 bases from J, with 18 bases in between. CDR1 and CDR2 from the germline V gene are SGHVS and FQNEAQ. The CDR3 here is CASSSEYPRRNEQYF. CDR3 in DNA: TGTGCCAGCAGCTCAGAATACCCAAGGAGAAACGAGCAGTACTTC.

This clone was detected a few times. V and J are TRBV9 and TRBJ2-2; weak D call: TRBD1 (5 bases). V lost 0 bases to trimming and J lost 4 bases, with 13 bases between them. Germline CDR1 is SGDLS and CDR2 is YYNGEE. CDR3 length: 16 residues. The CDR3 sequence is CASSVVEGVSTGELFF. CDR3 bases: TGTGCCAGCAGCGTAGTTGAAGGGGTGTCCACCGGGGAGCTGTTTTTT.

This rearrangement joins TRBV27 to TRBJ1-1; D unclear. CDR3 length equals 15 residues. Germline loops: CDR1 MNHEY, CDR2 SMNVEV (reference sequence). The ends were cut back, 3 bases at V and 1 base at J, with 12 bases in the middle. The CDR3 loop reads CASSFVGPTNTEAFF. CDR3 DNA: TGTGCCAGCAGTTTCGTAGGACCGACGAACACTGAAGCTTTCTTT.

The V gene is TRBV27, the J gene TRBJ2-1, with D possibly being TRBD2 (6 bases). CDR3 length equals 16 residues. Trimming shortened V by 3 bases and J by 2 bases, and 14 bases separated the two germline ends. In germline, CDR1 is MNHEY, CDR2 SMNVEV (reference sequence). CDR3 residues: CASSLSAGEAYNEQFF. CDR3 nucleotide sequence: TGTGCCAGCAGTTTGTCCGCCGGGGAGGCCTACAATGAGCAGTTCTTC.

The rearrangement joins TRBV10-3 to TRBJ1-4; no reliable D call. V was cut by 0 bases and J by 8 bases, with 19 bases left in between. The CDR3 is made up of 17 amino acids. Germline CDR1 and CDR2: ENHRY and SYGVKD. The CDR3 spells CAISESGLKGISEKLFF. CDR3 DNA: TGTGCCATCAGTGAGTCGGGTTTAAAGGGAATTTCGGAAAAACTGTTTTTT.

A note on this clone: This CDR3 is also generated by other DNA sequences in the sample. V usage is TRBV5-1 and J usage is TRBJ2-7; TRBD1 agrees at 10 bases. CDR3 size: 14 residues. CDR1 and CDR2 (germline): SGHRS, YFSETQ. The ends lost 2 bases at V and 3 bases at J; junction bases unmatched: 2. The CDR3 reads CASSFGTGVYEQYF. In DNA, the CDR3 is TGCGCCAGCAGCTTTGGGACAGGGGTCTACGAGCAGTACTTC.

This rearrangement joins TRBV7-3 to TRBJ1-1; D not resolved. The CDR3 consists of 15 residues. Germline V gene lookup returns CDR1 SGHTA and CDR2 FQGTGA. Between the trimmed V and J ends, which lost 2 bases and 0 bases, there was a span of 10 bases. Here the CDR3 DNA reads TGTGCCAGCAGCTTATCTCCCATCCTGAACACTGAAGCTTTCTTT. This encodes CASSLSPILNTEAFF.

This clone turned up a few times. V is TRBV4-1 and J is TRBJ1-2; D uncertain. The length of the CDR3 is 11 residues. Germline loops: CDR1 MGHRA, CDR2 YSYEKL. Trimming removed 0 bases from V and 5 bases from J, with 1 base in between. CDR3 loop: CASSQEYGYTF. CDR3 coding DNA: TGCGCCAGCAGCCAAGAATATGGCTACACCTTC.

This clone has a handful of counts. The chain couples TRBV28 to TRBJ2-7; 8 nucleotides match TRBD2. The junction had 7 bases not matched to a gene; V was cut back by 5 bases and J by 4 bases. Per the germline V gene, CDR1 is MDHEN and CDR2 is SYDVKM. This CDR3 is 14 amino acids long. Here the CDR3 DNA reads TGTGCCAGCAGTATAGCGGGACGCAGGTACGAGCAGTACTTC. It is translated as CASSIAGRRYEQYF.

The CDR3 is CASSLRGAPTQETQYF. CDR3 DNA sequence: TGTGCCAGCAGCCTCAGGGGCGCACCAACACAAGAGACCCAGTACTTC. The chain uses TRBV7-9 and TRBJ2-5; D might be TRBD1 (6 bases). In germline, CDR1 is SEHNR, CDR2 FQNEAQ (reference sequence). V shed 5 bases and J shed 2 bases, with 18 bases lying between them. The CDR3 loop spans 16 amino acids.

Comment on this clone: Additional DNA sequences in this sample encode the identical CDR3. The V gene is TRBV28, the J gene TRBJ2-2; 9 bases align to TRBD1. The CDR3 has 14 residues. J gave up 7 bases and V 4 bases, and 4 bases lay outside the gene matches. The germline gives CDR1 MDHEN, CDR2 SYDVKM. The CDR3 region is CASSSTGGGGELFF. The CDR3 DNA is TGTGCCAGCAGTTCAACAGGGGGCGGCGGGGAGCTGTTTTTT.